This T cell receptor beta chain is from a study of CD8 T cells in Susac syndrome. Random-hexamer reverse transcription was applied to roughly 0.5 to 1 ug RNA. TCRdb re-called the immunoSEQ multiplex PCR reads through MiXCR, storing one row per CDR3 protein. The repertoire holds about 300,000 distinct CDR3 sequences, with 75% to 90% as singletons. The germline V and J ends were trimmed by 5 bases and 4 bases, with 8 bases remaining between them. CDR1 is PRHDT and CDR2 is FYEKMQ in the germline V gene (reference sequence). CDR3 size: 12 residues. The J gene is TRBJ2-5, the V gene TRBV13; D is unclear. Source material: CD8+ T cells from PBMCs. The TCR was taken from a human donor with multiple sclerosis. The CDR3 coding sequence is TGTGCCAGCAGCCTGGACGCAGAGACCCAGTACTTC. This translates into CASSLDAETQYF. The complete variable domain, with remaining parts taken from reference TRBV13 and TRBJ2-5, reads AAGVIQSPRHLIKEKRETATLKCYPIPRHDTVYWYQQGPGQDPQFLISFYEKMQSDKGSIPDRFSAQQFSDYHSELNMSSLELGDSALYFCASSLDAETQYFGPGTRLLVL.